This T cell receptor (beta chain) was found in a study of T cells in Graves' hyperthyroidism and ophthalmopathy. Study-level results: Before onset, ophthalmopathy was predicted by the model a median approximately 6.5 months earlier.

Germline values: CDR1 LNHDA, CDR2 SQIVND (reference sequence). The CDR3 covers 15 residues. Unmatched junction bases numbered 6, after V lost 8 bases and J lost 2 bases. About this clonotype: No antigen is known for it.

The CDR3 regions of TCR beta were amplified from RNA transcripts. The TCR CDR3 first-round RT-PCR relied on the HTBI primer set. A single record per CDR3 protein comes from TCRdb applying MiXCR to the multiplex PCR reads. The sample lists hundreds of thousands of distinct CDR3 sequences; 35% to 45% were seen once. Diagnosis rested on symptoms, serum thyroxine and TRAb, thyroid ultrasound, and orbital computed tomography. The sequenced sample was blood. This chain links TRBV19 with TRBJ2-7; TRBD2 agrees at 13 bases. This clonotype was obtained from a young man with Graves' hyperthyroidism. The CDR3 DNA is TGTGCCAGTCAAAGACTAGCGGGAGGCACCTACGAGCAGTACTTC. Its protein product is CASQRLAGGTYEQYF.